This entry is about one T cell receptor (beta chain). The antigen remains unidentified. It was CD45RO-negative cells, positively selected for CCR7, that made up naive CD8 cells, with terminally differentiated effector memory CD45RA+ cells excluded. Germline CDR1 and CDR2: LNHDA and SQIVND (reference sequence). V gave up 7 bases and J gave up 5 bases, with 21 bases separating them. The CDR3 sequence is 16 residues long. The source of the sample is a study of shared clonotypes between healthy human individuals. Findings and limits, study-wide: Naive subsets generally had larger estimated richness than memory subsets.

Deep-level settings were used for running the assay. Assay: immunoSEQ multiplex PCR; the TCRdb copy retains only in-frame clones and omits some. This table holds some 2 million clones, roughly 95% found once. The sequence derives from a man aged 18 to 30 in good health. This chain connects TRBV19 to TRBJ2-1; either TRBD1 or TRBD2 may supply D (5 bases each). Sequencing input: naive CD8+ T cells sorted from blood. CDR3 residues: CASTDRLWGPNNEQFF. The CDR3 DNA is TGTGCCAGTACCGATCGGTTATGGGGACCTAACAATGAGCAGTTCTTC.